Shown below are 24 T cell receptor beta chains from a single sample sequenced in a study of T cell repertoires in cytomegalovirus infection. Each CDR3 protein is one row after TCRdb ran MiXCR on the reads. The sample has some 300,000 distinct CDR3 sequences, around a sixth seen once. What was sequenced was PBMCs. The origin of the receptors is a human donor in good health (CMV status not recorded). Some clones in this sample may be carry-over from other donors' samples.

The sample holds a few counts of this clonotype. The J gene is TRBJ2-2, the V gene TRBV7-4; no definite D call. CDR3 length equals 15 residues. Trimming stripped 4 bases from V and 3 bases from J, with 12 bases between. CDR1 is SGHVT and CDR2 is SQSDAQ in the germline V gene. CDR3 residues: CASSSTIRDTGELFF. Written as DNA, the CDR3 is TGTGCCAGCAGCTCTACCATTCGGGACACCGGGGAGCTGTTTTTT.

The chain has TRBV3-1 and TRBJ2-4; 13 bases are shared with TRBD2. Trimming removed 1 base from V and 6 bases from J; junction bases left unmatched: 0. Germline CDR1 is LGHDT and CDR2 is YNNKEL (reference sequence). CDR3 length: 15 residues. This CDR3 is CASSQGTSGGNIQYF. The CDR3 nucleotides read TGTGCCAGCAGCCAAGGGACTAGCGGGGGAAACATTCAGTACTTC.

In this sample, this clonotype turned up many times. The rearrangement joins TRBV10-3 to TRBJ2-3; D is unresolved. With 4 bases removed from V and 0 bases from J, the gap between germline ends came to 11 bases. Germline assignment: CDR1 ENHRY and CDR2 SYGVKD. The CDR3 loop spans 15 amino acids. This CDR3 reads CAISGVAPSTDTQYF. The CDR3 bases are TGTGCCATCAGTGGGGTCGCGCCCAGCACAGATACGCAGTATTTT.

This clonotype came up once. The chain joins TRBV28 to TRBJ2-7; tentative D call: TRBD2 (7 bases). The V gene's germline CDR1 is MDHEN and CDR2 SYDVKM. This CDR3 comprises 14 residues. Trimming left V 6 bases short and J 4 bases short, with 16 bases between. For the CDR3, the DNA is TGTGCCAGCAGCCCCCCACGGGGGGCGTACGAGCAGTACTTC. Translated: CASSPPRGAYEQYF.

This clonotype was observed many times. V gene TRBV7-6 combines with J gene TRBJ2-5; D is unresolved. CDR1 is SGHVS, CDR2 FNYEAQ, per germline. The CDR3 loop spans 13 amino acids. Trimming took 3 bases from V and 3 from J, leaving 8 bases between them. CDR3 DNA: TGTGCCAGCAGCTTGGCGGAGAAAGAGACCCAGTACTTC. It codes for CASSLAEKETQYF.

Only a few counts were recorded for this clonotype. The J gene is TRBJ1-1, the V gene TRBV7-9; D is undetermined. Trimming left V 3 bases short and J 2 bases short, with 10 bases between. CDR1 SEHNR and CDR2 FQNEAQ come from the germline V gene (reference sequence). CDR3 length: 14 residues. In DNA form, the CDR3 reads TGTGCCAGCAGCTTTACCGGGGATAACACTGAAGCTTTCTTT. Its translation: CASSFTGDNTEAFF. Supplemented by reference TRBV7-9 and TRBJ1-1, the full variable domain reads DTGVSQNPRHKITKRGQNVTFRCDPISEHNRLYWYRQTLGQGPEFLTYFQNEAQLEKSRLLSDRFSAERPKGSFSTLEIQRTEQGDSAMYLCASSFTGDNTEAFFGQGTRLTVV.

In its sample, this clonotype was seen a few times. The CDR3 is CASSGTGLGSYNEQFF. CDR3 sequence (DNA): TGTGCCAGCAGTGGGACAGGGCTGGGCTCCTACAATGAGCAGTTCTTC. The chain recombines TRBV6-1 with TRBJ2-1; 8 bases are shared with TRBD1. CDR1 is MNHNS and CDR2 is SASEGT in the germline V gene. After removal of 4 bases from V and 0 bases from J, the junction contained 5 bases not matched to a gene. The CDR3 loop spans 16 amino acids.

The V and J genes are TRBV2 and TRBJ1-1; no definite D call. The CDR3 is made up of 12 amino acids. Germline-derived CDR1 and CDR2 are SNHLY and FYNNEI. Trimming removed 6 bases at V and 6 bases at J, with 11 bases between. The CDR3: CASRAVGAEAFF. CDR3 nucleotide sequence: TGTGCCAGCAGGGCCGTGGGCGCTGAAGCTTTCTTT.

With regard to this clonotype: A much larger clone differs from this one at a single base, so this may be a read error. The chain employs TRBV12-3 or TRBV12-4 and TRBJ1-2; D call uncertain. The ends were cut back, 4 bases at V and 6 bases at J, with 15 bases in the middle. The CDR3 runs 14 residues. The CDR3 DNA reads TGTGCCAGCAGTTCGGGAGGGTTCAACCATGGCTACACCTTC. It is translated as CASSSGGFNHGYTF.

This clonotype has ten or more counts. The junction and the germline gene differ at one end; a read error may be behind it. The rearrangement links TRBV7-7 to TRBJ2-5; TRBD1 matches 9 bases. The germline CDR1 and CDR2 sequences are SSHAT and FNYEAQ (reference sequence). The CDR3 extends over 14 amino acids. The CDR3 sequence is CASSLGGQGRGQYF. CDR3 bases: TGTGCTAGCAGCTTAGGGGGACAGGGTCGGGGCCAGTACTTC.

This clonotype was seen more than once but under ten times. The chain employs TRBV4-3 and TRBJ2-7; the D gene is possibly TRBD2 (5 bases). V shed 3 bases and J shed 5 bases, with 11 bases lying between them. Germline V lookup: CDR1 LGHNA, CDR2 YSLEER. The CDR3 has 13 amino acids. The CDR3 DNA sequence: TGCGCCAGCAGCCAGCGCCGGGAAGACGAGCAGTACTTC. Translation: CASSQRREDEQYF.

The chain couples TRBV19 to TRBJ2-4; 9 bases align to TRBD2. Germline V gene data show CDR1 as LNHDA and CDR2 as SQIVND (reference sequence). Germline trimming cut 6 bases from V and 3 bases from J; bases unmatched to any gene: 15. CDR3 size: 18 residues. CDR3 sequence reads: CASSPHFSGGAGKNIQYF. As DNA, the CDR3 is TGTGCCAGTAGCCCCCATTTTAGCGGGGGCGCAGGCAAAAACATTCAGTACTTC.

In this sample, this clonotype turned up once. A much larger clonotype is one base distant, so this may be a read error. The chain joins TRBV4-1 to TRBJ2-1; TRBD1 agrees at 8 bases. Per the germline V gene, CDR1 is MGHRA and CDR2 is YSYEKL. The CDR3 runs 15 residues. This CDR3 is CTSSKNRGSYNEQFF. Here the CDR3 DNA reads TGCACCAGCAGCAAAAACAGGGGGTCCTACAATGAGCAGTTCTTC.

A note on this clonotype: A single base separates this from a much larger clone, so it may be a read error. The V gene is TRBV6-8, the J gene TRBJ2-7; tentatively, D is TRBD2 (6 bases). Trimming left V 2 bases short and J 2 bases short, with 10 bases between. Germline CDR1 MNHGY, CDR2 SAAAGT. The CDR3 covers 14 residues. The CDR3 bases are TGTGCCAGCAGTTACGGGACTGCAACCTACGAGCAGTACGTC. It translates to CASSYGTATYEQYV.

The chain carries TRBV4-2 and TRBJ2-1; D might be TRBD1 or TRBD2, each matching 6 bases. The germline gives CDR1 LGHNA, CDR2 YNFKEQ. V was cut by 0 bases and J by 4 bases, with 10 bases left in between. CDR3 length: 15 amino acids. In nucleotides, the CDR3 is TGTGCCAGCAGCCAAGACAAGGGGGGTTACAATGAGCAGTTCTTC. Encoded protein: CASSQDKGGYNEQFF.

This clonotype has a count of ten or more. The chain joins TRBV4-3 to TRBJ1-4; D not resolved. The CDR3 is 16 residues long. V gave up 0 bases and J gave up 5 bases, with 13 bases separating them. CDR1 is LGHNA, CDR2 YSLEER, per germline. The CDR3 is CASSQDWSWENEKLFF. The CDR3 coding sequence is TGCGCCAGCAGCCAAGATTGGAGTTGGGAAAATGAAAAACTGTTTTTT.

The rearrangement joins TRBV20-1 to TRBJ2-5; 12 bases align to TRBD2. CDR1 is DFQATT and CDR2 is SNEGSKA in the germline V gene (reference sequence). J gave up 7 bases and V 6 bases, and 12 bases lay outside the gene matches. The CDR3 runs to 15 residues. The CDR3 is CSANTGLAGLTTQYF. CDR3 sequence (DNA): TGCAGTGCGAACACGGGACTAGCGGGCCTGACGACCCAGTACTTC.

This clonotype has ten or more counts. CDR3 DNA: TGTGCCAGCAGTCGGGAGGTTGGCAATCAGCCCCAGCATTTT. Translated: CASSREVGNQPQHF. The chain couples TRBV2 to TRBJ1-5; D uncertain. The V end was cut by 5 bases, the J end by 2 bases, with 10 bases between. The CDR3 spans 14 residues. CDR1 and CDR2 from the germline V gene are SNHLY and FYNNEI.

This clonotype was observed a handful of times. V usage is TRBV20-1 and J usage is TRBJ2-7; 11 bases match TRBD1. CDR3 length: 14 residues. The V segment lost 2 bases and the J segment 2 bases; nucleotides outside the gene matches: 2. In germline, CDR1 is DFQATT, CDR2 SNEGSKA (reference sequence). The CDR3 region is CSARRDRGTYEQYF. CDR3 nucleotides: TGCAGTGCTAGAAGGGACAGGGGGACCTACGAGCAGTACTTC.

In its sample, this clonotype was seen a few times. The chain couples TRBV20-1 to TRBJ2-7; TRBD1 matches 11 bases. Germline CDR1 is DFQATT and CDR2 is SNEGSKA (reference sequence). After removal of 6 bases from V and 5 bases from J, the junction contained 12 bases not matched to a gene. This CDR3 has 15 residues. CDR3 nucleotide sequence: TGCAGTGCGCCCCCGTCGGACAGGGGGCTCAACGAGCAGTACTTC. Translated: CSAPPSDRGLNEQYF.

J is TRBJ1-2 and V is TRBV25-1, with 8 bases aligning to TRBD1. This CDR3 has 14 amino acids. The germline V gene has CDR1 MGHDK and CDR2 SYGVNS. The trim removed 2 bases at V and 5 bases at J, leaving 4 bases unmatched. DNA of the CDR3: TGTGCCAGCAGTGAACCAGGGGGCGCGTATGGCTACACCTTC. This translates into CASSEPGGAYGYTF.

The V and J genes are TRBV20-1 and TRBJ1-2; 11 bases align to TRBD1. CDR1 DFQATT and CDR2 SNEGSKA come from the germline V gene (reference sequence). The V and J ends lost 4 bases and 8 bases, in that order; junction bases with no gene match: 12. CDR3 size: 15 residues. The CDR3: CSANGRLGTGGGYTF. The DNA of the CDR3 is TGCAGTGCTAATGGGCGCTTGGGGACAGGGGGGGGCTACACCTTC.

This clonotype was seen more than once but under ten times. This chain connects TRBV7-9 to TRBJ2-7, with TRBD2 identical over 9 bases. Trimming cost V 10 bases and J 5 bases; bases outside gene matches: 15. The germline gives CDR1 SEHNR, CDR2 FQNEAQ (reference sequence). The CDR3 is 15 residues long. Here the CDR3 reads CATSQRGLAGNEQYF. For the CDR3, the DNA is TGTGCCACCTCACAGCGGGGGCTAGCGGGGAACGAGCAGTACTTC.

The chain links TRBV19 to TRBJ1-3, with D hard to call. The CDR3 runs to 17 residues. Trimming took off 0 bases at V and 0 bases at J, with 12 bases between the two ends. Germline lookup yields CDR1 LNHDA and CDR2 SQIVND (reference sequence). The CDR3 DNA reads TGTGCCAGTAGTATAGACGGCAAAAGAAGCTCTGGAAACACCATATATTTT. Translation: CASSIDGKRSSGNTIYF.